This T cell receptor beta chain was sequenced in a study of T cell responses to AZD1222 COVID-19 vaccine. This clone appeared once. The method was immunoSEQ multiplex PCR; TCRdb's version includes in-frame clones alone and lacks a portion of them. Of some 130,000 clones listed, around 90% are singletons. The CDR3 contains 13 residues. Germline values: CDR1 LGHNA, CDR2 YSLEER. Trimming left V 0 bases short and J 7 bases short, with 7 bases between. The sequence was collected from an adult in good health. Specimen: peripheral blood, collected on day 0 of AZD1222 vaccination. This rearrangement joins TRBV4-3 to TRBJ1-5; D is unclear. CDR3 bases: TGCGCCAGCAGCCAAGACCGGGGACAGCCCCAGCATTTT. Its protein product is CASSQDRGQPQHF.